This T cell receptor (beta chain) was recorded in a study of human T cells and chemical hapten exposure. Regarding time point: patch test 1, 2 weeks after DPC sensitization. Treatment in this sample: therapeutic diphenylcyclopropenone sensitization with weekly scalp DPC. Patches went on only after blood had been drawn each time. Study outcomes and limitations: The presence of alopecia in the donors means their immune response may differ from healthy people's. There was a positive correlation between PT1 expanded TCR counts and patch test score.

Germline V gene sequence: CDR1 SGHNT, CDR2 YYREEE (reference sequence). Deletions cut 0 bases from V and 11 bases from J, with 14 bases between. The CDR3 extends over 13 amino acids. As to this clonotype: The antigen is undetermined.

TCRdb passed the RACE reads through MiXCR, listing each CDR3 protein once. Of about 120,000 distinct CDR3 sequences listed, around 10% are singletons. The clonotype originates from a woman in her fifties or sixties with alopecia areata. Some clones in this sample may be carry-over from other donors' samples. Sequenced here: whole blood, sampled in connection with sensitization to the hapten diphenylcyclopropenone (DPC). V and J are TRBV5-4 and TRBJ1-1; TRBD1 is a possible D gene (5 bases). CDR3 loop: CASSLEGHRGAFF. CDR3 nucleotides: TGTGCCAGCAGCTTGGAGGGGCACCGGGGGGCTTTCTTT. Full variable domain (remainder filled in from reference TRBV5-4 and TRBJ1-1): ETGVTQSPTHLIKTRGQQVTLRCSSQSGHNTVSWYQQALGQGPQFIFQYYREEENGRGNFPPRFSGLQFPNYSSELNVNALELDDSALYLCASSLEGHRGAFFGQGTRLTVV.